A single sample gave rise to the 10 T cell receptor beta chains below, sequenced in a study of resident and recirculating memory T cells in vitiligo. Method: immunoSEQ multiplex PCR; TCRdb's copy keeps in-frame clones and lacks some. The sample shows 75,000 to 95,000 clones, 90% to 95% of them seen only once. The sequenced sample was blood. These receptors came from a male donor with vitiligo.

The CDR3 loop reads CASRPSVRKGYTF. The CDR3, as DNA: TGTGCCAGCAGGCCCTCAGTGCGGAAGGGCTACACCTTC. The chain links TRBV28 to TRBJ1-2; D unclear. The germline gives CDR1 MDHEN, CDR2 SYDVKM. Trimming removed 6 bases at V and 8 bases at J, with 16 bases between. The CDR3 covers 13 residues.

The table lists this clone with a count of one. The rearrangement uses TRBV13 and TRBJ2-2; possible D gene TRBD2, 6 bases. The CDR3 has 15 amino acids. The ends were cut back, 5 bases at V and 4 bases at J, with 14 bases in the middle. In germline, CDR1 is PRHDT, CDR2 FYEKMQ (reference sequence). The CDR3 reads CASSDVGGPTGELFF. The CDR3 DNA is TGTGCCAGCAGCGACGTGGGGGGACCCACCGGGGAGCTGTTTTTT. The full variable domain, rest sourced from reference TRBV13 and TRBJ2-2, is AAGVIQSPRHLIKEKRETATLKCYPIPRHDTVYWYQQGPGQDPQFLISFYEKMQSDKGSIPDRFSAQQFSDYHSELNMSSLELGDSALYFCASSDVGGPTGELFFGEGSRLTVL.

The V gene is TRBV21-1, the J gene TRBJ1-1. TRBV21-1 constitutes a pseudogene. The CDR3 spans 15 residues. The DNA of the CDR3 is TGTGCCAGCACCCCTGGGGGGAGGGGGAACACTGAAGCTTTCTTT. Residues: CASTPGGRGNTEAFF.

The chain uses TRBV5-1 and TRBJ1-1, with TRBD1 matching 10 bases. Germline V gives CDR1 SGHRS, CDR2 YFSETQ. With V trimmed by 1 base and J by 8 bases, 8 bases remained unmatched. CDR3 length: 15 amino acids. The CDR3 DNA follows: TGCGCCAGCAGCTTGATAAGCGGGACAGGGGTCGAAGCTTTCTTT. Encoded protein: CASSLISGTGVEAFF.

The chain has TRBV7-8 and TRBJ1-1; 9 bases map to TRBD1. The CDR3 is made up of 17 amino acids. The V gene's germline CDR1 is SGHVS and CDR2 FQNEAQ. With V trimmed by 4 bases and J by 0 bases, 9 bases remained unmatched. This CDR3 reads CASSSLGQGKLNTEAFF. The CDR3 DNA follows: TGTGCCAGCAGCTCACTCGGACAGGGGAAGTTGAACACTGAAGCTTTCTTT.

The chain uses TRBV5-1 and TRBJ2-5; 8 bases align to TRBD2. The CDR3 extends over 14 amino acids. Germline V lookup: CDR1 SGHRS, CDR2 YFSETQ. The V gene end was trimmed by 2 bases and the J gene end by 4 bases; junction bases not matched to a gene: 4. In DNA form, the CDR3 reads TGCGCCAGCAGCTTAACTCTAGCGGGAGAGACCCAGTACTTC. Protein product: CASSLTLAGETQYF.

The chain combines TRBV7-3 with TRBJ2-1, with 11 nucleotides matching TRBD2. Germline CDR1 reads SGHTA; CDR2 reads FQGTGA. This CDR3 is 17 amino acids long. V trimming: 5 bases; J trimming: 10 bases; junction bases outside the gene matches: 16. Here the CDR3 DNA reads TGTGCCAGCAGCCACGTGGCCGGGCTAGCGGGAGGTAGAGAGCAGTTCTTC. It encodes CASSHVAGLAGGREQFF.

This clone appeared once. This chain links TRBV5-1 with TRBJ1-3; D is perhaps TRBD1 (6 bases). Germline values: CDR1 SGHRS, CDR2 YFSETQ. The CDR3 runs to 15 residues. V was cut by 1 base and J by 0 bases, with 8 bases left in between. The CDR3 loop reads CASSLQGGSGNTIYF. The DNA of the CDR3 is TGCGCCAGCAGCTTGCAAGGGGGCTCTGGAAACACCATATATTTT. Looking up the rest from reference TRBV5-1 and TRBJ1-3 gives the full variable domain: KAGVTQTPRYLIKTRGQQVTLSCSPISGHRSVSWYQQTPGQGLQFLFEYFSETQRNKGNFPGRFSGRQFSNSRSEMNVSTLELGDSALYLCASSLQGGSGNTIYFGEGSWLTVV.

V is TRBV10-1 and J is TRBJ2-2; TRBD2 aligns across 12 bases. The CDR3 consists of 16 residues. Germline loops: CDR1 WNHNN, CDR2 SYGVQD (reference sequence). J was trimmed by 4 bases and V by 6 bases; bases with no gene match: 6. CDR3 sequence reads: CASRALAGGRTGELFF. The CDR3 DNA reads TGCGCCAGCAGGGCCCTAGCGGGAGGGCGCACCGGGGAGCTGTTTTTT.

The rearrangement uses TRBV7-9 and TRBJ2-2; 9 bases fit TRBD1. This CDR3 has 14 residues. Germline lookup yields CDR1 SEHNR and CDR2 FQNEAQ (reference sequence). The junction had 4 bases not matched to a gene; V was cut back by 10 bases and J by 1 base. Here the CDR3 DNA reads TGTGCCAAAAACAGGGGGCAGAACACCGGGGAGCTGTTTTTT. Protein: CAKNRGQNTGELFF.